This T cell receptor beta chain stems from a study of T cell responses to AZD1222 COVID-19 vaccine. About the study: Second-dose groups at about 4 or about 12 weeks were pooled. General study points: The study reported that nearly half of spike-specific TCRs target unmutated variant regions. Spike-specific TCR repertoires showed rising breadth and depth after two AZD1222 doses.

About this clone: Its antigen is unidentified.

Generated by immunoSEQ multiplex PCR, the TCRdb table keeps only in-frame clones and is missing some. The sample records about 140,000 clones, about 93% being singletons. The TCR sequence derives from an adult in good health. Sequenced here: peripheral blood, sampled on day 0 of AZD1222 vaccination.

CDR3 amino acids: CASSLSGRYYEQYF. In DNA, the CDR3 is TGTGCCAGCAGCTTAAGCGGGAGGTACTACGAGCAGTACTTC. The chain carries TRBV7-9 and TRBJ2-7; 9 positions agree with TRBD2. This CDR3 has 14 amino acids. V lost 2 bases, J lost 3 bases, and 2 bases stayed unmatched. Germline V gives CDR1 SEHNR, CDR2 FQNEAQ (reference sequence).